The clone carrying this TCR beta chain was picked up one time. Its specificity is not known. Clones were read by immunoSEQ multiplex PCR, and TCRdb kept only the in-frame ones, dropping some. The sample carries around 2.5 million clones, over 85% recorded once. A split of CD4+ cells into CD45RA+ naive and CD45RA-negative memory subsets was performed. The data stem from a study of shared clonotypes between healthy human individuals. Study outcomes and limitations: The authors expected sequencing depth to affect clonotype sharing among donors. Large depth notwithstanding, sorted-subset sequencing proved incomplete by rarefaction.

Specimen: naive CD4+ T cells from PBMCs. As for subset: CD45RA+ positively selected. The sequence was collected from a man between 18 and 35 years old in good health. Some clones in this sample may be carry-over from other donors' samples.

As DNA, the CDR3 is TGTGCCAGCAGGGGAGTAGGGGGCGACTCTGGGGCCAACGTCCTGACTTTC. Its translation: CASRGVGGDSGANVLTF. The chain employs TRBV28 and TRBJ2-6; 7 nucleotides align to TRBD1. Unmatched junction bases numbered 8, after V lost 6 bases and J lost 0 bases. The germline V gene encodes CDR1 MDHEN and CDR2 SYDVKM. This CDR3 comprises 17 residues. Filled out from reference TRBV28 and TRBJ2-6, the complete variable domain reads DVKVTQSSRYLVKRTGEKVFLECVQDMDHENMFWYRQDPGLGLRLIYFSYDVKMKEKGDIPEGYSVSREKKERFSLILESASTNQTSMYLCASRGVGGDSGANVLTFGAGSRLTVL.